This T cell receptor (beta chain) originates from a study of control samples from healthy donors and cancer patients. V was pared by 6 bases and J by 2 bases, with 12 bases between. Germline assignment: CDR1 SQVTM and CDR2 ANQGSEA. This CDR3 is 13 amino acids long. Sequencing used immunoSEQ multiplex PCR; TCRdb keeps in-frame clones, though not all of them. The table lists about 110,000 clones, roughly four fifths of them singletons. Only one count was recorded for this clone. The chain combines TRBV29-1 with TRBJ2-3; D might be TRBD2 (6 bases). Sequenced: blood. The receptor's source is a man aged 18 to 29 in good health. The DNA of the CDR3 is TGCAGCGTCTTCCGGGGGTCCACAGATACGCAGTATTTT. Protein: CSVFRGSTDTQYF.